This entry features one TCR beta chain sequence. Its antigen is unknown. The sample belongs to a study of cytomegalovirus exposure and HLA in healthy donors. General observations from the study: What TCR beta sequences reportedly achieved was accurate prediction of HLA-A and HLA-B alleles in most subjects.

The CDR3 runs 14 residues. V lost 4 bases to trimming and J lost 4 bases, with 14 bases between them. Germline CDR1 reads SGHRS; CDR2 reads YFSETQ. The PCR made use of 60 Vbeta and 13 Jbeta primers. Libraries were prepared by immunoSEQ multiplex PCR; TCRdb keeps only in-frame clonotypes and omits some of them. The sample comprises about 120,000 clones, 75% to 90% of which are singletons, and 1.5% to 2% rests with the top ten. The origin of this receptor is a man aged 35 to 55 in good health and CMV-seronegative. Sequenced material: PBMCs. The chain joins TRBV5-1 to TRBJ1-2; D possibly corresponds to TRBD1 (5 bases). In DNA, the CDR3 is TGCGCCAGCAGCCGTGCAGGGTCGGGCTATGGCTACACCTTC. Translated, it gives CASSRAGSGYGYTF.